This T cell receptor beta chain came from a study of T-cell reconstitution after alpha-beta-depleted transplantation in children. Overall study results and limits: About two months after transplant, alpha-beta T cells reportedly came from several hundred expanded graft clones. Hyperexpanded clones declined; after one year, newly produced T cells mostly supplied diversity.

This CDR3 contains 18 residues. V lost 5 bases, J lost 2 bases, and 16 bases stayed unmatched. Germline V gene data show CDR1 as SGHAT and CDR2 as FQNNGV. Preparation of the TCRbeta library was carried out with unique molecular identifiers. One entry per CDR3 protein results from TCRdb running MiXCR on the PCR reads. The table has hundreds of thousands of distinct CDR3 sequences, roughly 15% seen once. On this clonotype: No antigen is known for it.

The receptor was isolated from a boy in the first two years of life who had a stem cell transplant for Wiskott-Aldrich syndrome, so the T cells may come from the graft donor. The gene calls are TRBV11-2 and TRBJ2-7, with 9 bases matching TRBD2. Here the sequenced sample was PBMCs, mostly from graft donor cells, taken 360 days after TCRalphabeta/CD19-depleted stem cell transplant. CDR3 loop: CASSRTWVGAGGAYEQYF. DNA for the CDR3: TGTGCCAGCAGCAGGACGTGGGTGGGAGCGGGAGGTGCCTACGAGCAGTACTTC.